This T cell receptor beta chain was sequenced during a study of blood T cell repertoires in COVID-19. Study-wide background: There were acute and convalescent COVID-19 samples, and they came from the United States, Italy and Spain. T cells, B-cell-depleted T cells, or PBMCs provided the cDNA or gDNA that served as material.

Residents of about two dozen US areas, aged roughly 18 to 89 years, made up the participants. The germline V gene encodes CDR1 ENHRY and CDR2 SYGVKD. Trimming took off 6 bases at V and 4 bases at J, with 6 bases between the two ends. The CDR3 is 11 residues long. Under the authors' procedure: Amplification with reference gene primers provided the estimates of nucleated cell counts. Using immunoSEQ multiplex PCR, the repertoire was profiled, and TCRdb retains in-frame clones only, with some absent. The V and J calls and clone size are taken from that table; D and trimming were inferred from the DNA. This sample yields some 240,000 clones, of which around 86% are seen a single time; about 3.5% belongs to the top ten.

The sample taken for sequencing was PBMCs or T cells enriched from blood (not recorded which). This sequence originates from a woman aged 40-49 years with acute COVID-19. This chain links TRBV10-3 with TRBJ1-1, with a weak D call TRBD1 (5 bases). Here the CDR3 DNA reads TGTGCCATCAGCGACAGCACTGAAGCTTTCTTT. It encodes CAISDSTEAFF.